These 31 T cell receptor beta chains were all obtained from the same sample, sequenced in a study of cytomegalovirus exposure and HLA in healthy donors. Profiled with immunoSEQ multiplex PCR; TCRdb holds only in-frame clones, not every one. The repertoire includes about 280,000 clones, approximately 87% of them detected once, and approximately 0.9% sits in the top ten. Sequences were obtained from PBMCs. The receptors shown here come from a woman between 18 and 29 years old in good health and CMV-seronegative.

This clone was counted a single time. CDR3 amino acids: CASSPLGATDTQYF. In nucleotides, the CDR3 is TGTGCCAGCTCACCACTGGGGGCCACAGATACGCAGTATTTT. The V call is TRBV18, the J call TRBJ2-3; TRBD1 is a possible D gene (6 bases). The CDR3 sequence is 14 residues long. Germline CDR1 KGHSH, CDR2 LQKENI. Trimming shortened V by 1 base and J by 2 bases, and 7 bases separated the two germline ends.

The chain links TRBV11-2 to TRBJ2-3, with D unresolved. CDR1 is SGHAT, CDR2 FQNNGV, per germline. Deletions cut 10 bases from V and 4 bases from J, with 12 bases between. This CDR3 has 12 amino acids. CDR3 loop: CANQALSDTQYF. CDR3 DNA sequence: TGTGCCAACCAAGCTTTGTCAGATACGCAGTATTTT.

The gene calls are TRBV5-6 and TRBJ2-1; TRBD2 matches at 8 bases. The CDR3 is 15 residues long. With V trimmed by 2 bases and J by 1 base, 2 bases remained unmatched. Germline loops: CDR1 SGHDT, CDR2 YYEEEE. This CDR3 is CASSFGGGSYNEQFF. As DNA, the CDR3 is TGTGCCAGCAGCTTTGGCGGGGGGTCCTACAATGAGCAGTTCTTC.

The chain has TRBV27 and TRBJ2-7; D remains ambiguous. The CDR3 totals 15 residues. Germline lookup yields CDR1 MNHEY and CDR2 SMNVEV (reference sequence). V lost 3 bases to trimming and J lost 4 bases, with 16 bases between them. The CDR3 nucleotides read TGTGCCAGCAGTTTTAATCTCGCGCCCTCATACGAGCAGTACTTC. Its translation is CASSFNLAPSYEQYF.

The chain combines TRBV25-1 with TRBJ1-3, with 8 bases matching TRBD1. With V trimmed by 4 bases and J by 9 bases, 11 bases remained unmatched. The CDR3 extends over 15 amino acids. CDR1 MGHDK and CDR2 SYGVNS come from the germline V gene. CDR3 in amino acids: CASSGPGQGSGTIYF. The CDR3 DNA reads TGTGCCAGCAGTGGACCAGGACAGGGTTCTGGCACCATATATTTT.

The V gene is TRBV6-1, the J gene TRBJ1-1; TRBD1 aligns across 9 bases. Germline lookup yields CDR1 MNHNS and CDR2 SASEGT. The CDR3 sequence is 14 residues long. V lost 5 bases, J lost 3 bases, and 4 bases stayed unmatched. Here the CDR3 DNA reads TGTGCCAGCAGTTGGACAGGGGTGGACACTGAAGCTTTCTTT. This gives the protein CASSWTGVDTEAFF.

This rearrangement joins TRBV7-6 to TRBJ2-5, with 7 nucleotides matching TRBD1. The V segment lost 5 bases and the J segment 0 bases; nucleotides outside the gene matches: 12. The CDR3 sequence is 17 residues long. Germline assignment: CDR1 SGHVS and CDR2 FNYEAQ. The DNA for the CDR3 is TGTGCCAGCAGCCCGCATCTAGCAGGGGGAAACCAAGAGACCCAGTACTTC. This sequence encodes CASSPHLAGGNQETQYF.

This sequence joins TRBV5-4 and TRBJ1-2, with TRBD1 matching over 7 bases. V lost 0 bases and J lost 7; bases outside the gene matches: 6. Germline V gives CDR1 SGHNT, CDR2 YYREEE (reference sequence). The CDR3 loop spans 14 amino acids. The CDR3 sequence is CASSLARGWSGYTF. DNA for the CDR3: TGTGCCAGCAGCTTGGCCAGGGGGTGGAGTGGCTACACCTTC.

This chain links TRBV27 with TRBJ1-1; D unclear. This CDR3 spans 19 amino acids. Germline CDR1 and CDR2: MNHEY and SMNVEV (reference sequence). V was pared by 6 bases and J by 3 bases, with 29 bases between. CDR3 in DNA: TGTGCCAGCAGGCGAGCAGTTTCCCCATCCCTGAGGGTGGACACTGAAGCTTTCTTT. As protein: CASRRAVSPSLRVDTEAFF.

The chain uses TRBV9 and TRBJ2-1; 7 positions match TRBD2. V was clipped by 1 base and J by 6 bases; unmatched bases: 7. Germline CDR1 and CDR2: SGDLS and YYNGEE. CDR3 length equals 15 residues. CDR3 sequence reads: CASSVRGEGPNEQFF. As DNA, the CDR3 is TGTGCCAGCAGCGTACGGGGGGAGGGCCCCAATGAGCAGTTCTTC.

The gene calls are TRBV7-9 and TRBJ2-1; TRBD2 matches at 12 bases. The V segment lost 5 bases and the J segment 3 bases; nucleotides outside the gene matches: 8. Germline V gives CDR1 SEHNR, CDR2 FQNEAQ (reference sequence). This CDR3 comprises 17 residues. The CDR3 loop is CASSPLTSGSVYNEQFF. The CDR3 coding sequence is TGTGCCAGCAGCCCTCTGACTAGCGGGAGTGTCTACAATGAGCAGTTCTTC.

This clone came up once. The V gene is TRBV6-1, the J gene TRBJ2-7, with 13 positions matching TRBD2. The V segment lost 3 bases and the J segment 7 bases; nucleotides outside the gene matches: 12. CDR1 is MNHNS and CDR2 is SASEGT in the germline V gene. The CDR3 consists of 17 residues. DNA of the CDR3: TGTGCCAGCAGTGACCCAACTAGCGGGAGGGCCAGGGGTGAGCAGTACTTC. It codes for CASSDPTSGRARGEQYF.

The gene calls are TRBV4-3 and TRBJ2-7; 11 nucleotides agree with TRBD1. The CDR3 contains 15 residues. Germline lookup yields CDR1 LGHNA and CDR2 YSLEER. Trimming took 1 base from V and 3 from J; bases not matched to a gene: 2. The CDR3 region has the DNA TGCGCCAGCAGCCAAGGGACAGGGGGCGGCTACGAGCAGTACTTC. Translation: CASSQGTGGGYEQYF.

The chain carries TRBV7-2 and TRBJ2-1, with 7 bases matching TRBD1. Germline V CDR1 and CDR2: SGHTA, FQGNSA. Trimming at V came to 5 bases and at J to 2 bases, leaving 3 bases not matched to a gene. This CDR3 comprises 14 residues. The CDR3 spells CASSPDRAYNEQFF. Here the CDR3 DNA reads TGTGCCAGCAGCCCCGACAGGGCCTACAATGAGCAGTTCTTC.

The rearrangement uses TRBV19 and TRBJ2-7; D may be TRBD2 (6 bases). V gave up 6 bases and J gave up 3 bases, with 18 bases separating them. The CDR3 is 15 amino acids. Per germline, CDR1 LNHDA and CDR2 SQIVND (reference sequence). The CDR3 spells CASSRTLTRSYEQYF. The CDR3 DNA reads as TGTGCCAGTAGCCGAACCCTGACTAGAAGCTACGAGCAGTACTTC.

Here the CDR3 DNA reads TGTGCCAGTAGTACCATACAGGTAGCTTTCTTT. It specifies CASSTIQVAFF. The chain carries TRBV19 and TRBJ1-1; D is possibly TRBD1 (5 bases). Trimming took 4 bases from V and 10 from J, leaving 10 bases between them. The V gene's germline CDR1 is LNHDA and CDR2 SQIVND (reference sequence). The CDR3 extends over 11 amino acids.

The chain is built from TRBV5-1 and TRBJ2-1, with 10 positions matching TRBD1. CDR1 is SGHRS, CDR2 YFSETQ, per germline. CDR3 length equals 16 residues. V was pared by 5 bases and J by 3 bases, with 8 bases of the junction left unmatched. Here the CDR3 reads CASRPTGTGDYNEQFF. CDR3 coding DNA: TGCGCCAGCAGACCCACCGGGACAGGGGACTACAATGAGCAGTTCTTC.

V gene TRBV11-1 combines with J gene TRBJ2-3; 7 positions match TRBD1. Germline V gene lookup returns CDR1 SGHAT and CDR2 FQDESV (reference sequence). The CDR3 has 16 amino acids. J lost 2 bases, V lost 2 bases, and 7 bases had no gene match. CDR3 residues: CASSLNRDRVTDTQYF. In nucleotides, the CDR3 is TGTGCCAGCAGCTTAAACCGGGACAGAGTCACAGATACGCAGTATTTT.

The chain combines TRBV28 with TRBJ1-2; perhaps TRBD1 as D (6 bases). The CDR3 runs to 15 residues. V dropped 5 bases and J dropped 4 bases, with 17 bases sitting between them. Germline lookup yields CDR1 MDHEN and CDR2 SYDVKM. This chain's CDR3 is CASSPQWTVSYGYTF. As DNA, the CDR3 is TGTGCCAGCAGTCCCCAGTGGACAGTATCCTATGGCTACACCTTC.

The CDR3 region is CASSSSSESYNEQFF. CDR3 nucleotide sequence: TGTGCCAGCAGTTCCTCTAGCGAATCCTACAATGAGCAGTTCTTC. The chain is built from TRBV28 and TRBJ2-1; D is possibly TRBD2 (6 bases). Germline V lookup: CDR1 MDHEN, CDR2 SYDVKM. This CDR3 has 15 residues. The V end lost 4 bases, the J end lost 1 base, and 11 bases lay between the germline ends.

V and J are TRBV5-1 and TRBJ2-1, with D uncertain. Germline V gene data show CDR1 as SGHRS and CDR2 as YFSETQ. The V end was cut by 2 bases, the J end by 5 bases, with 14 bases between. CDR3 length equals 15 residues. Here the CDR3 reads CASSFDALQNNEQFF. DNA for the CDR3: TGCGCCAGCAGCTTCGATGCCTTACAAAACAATGAGCAGTTCTTC.

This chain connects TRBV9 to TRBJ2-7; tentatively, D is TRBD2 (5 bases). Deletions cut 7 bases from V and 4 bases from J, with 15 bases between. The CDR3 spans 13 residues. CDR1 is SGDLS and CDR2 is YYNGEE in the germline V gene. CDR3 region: CASGEGVGYEQYF. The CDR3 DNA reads TGTGCCAGCGGCGAGGGAGTAGGGTACGAGCAGTACTTC.

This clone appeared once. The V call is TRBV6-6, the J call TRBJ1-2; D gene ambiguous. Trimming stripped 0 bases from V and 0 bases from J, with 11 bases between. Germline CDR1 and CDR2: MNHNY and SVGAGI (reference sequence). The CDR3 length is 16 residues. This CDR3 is CASSYSRGSPNYGYTF. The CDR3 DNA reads TGTGCCAGCAGTTACTCGAGAGGCTCGCCTAACTATGGCTACACCTTC.

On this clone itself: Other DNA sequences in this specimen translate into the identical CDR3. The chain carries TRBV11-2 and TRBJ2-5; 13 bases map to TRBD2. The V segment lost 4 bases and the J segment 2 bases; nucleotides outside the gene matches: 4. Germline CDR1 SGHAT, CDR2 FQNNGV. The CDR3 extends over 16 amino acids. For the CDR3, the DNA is TGTGCCAGCAGCTCGGGACTAGCGGGGAATCAAGAGACCCAGTACTTC. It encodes CASSSGLAGNQETQYF.

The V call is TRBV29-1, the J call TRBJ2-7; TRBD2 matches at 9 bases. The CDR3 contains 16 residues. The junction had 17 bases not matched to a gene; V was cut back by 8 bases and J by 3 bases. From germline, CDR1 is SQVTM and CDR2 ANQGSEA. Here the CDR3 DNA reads TGCAGCACCATGGGGGAGGGGCGGGAGGGATTCTACGAGCAGTACTTC. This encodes CSTMGEGREGFYEQYF.

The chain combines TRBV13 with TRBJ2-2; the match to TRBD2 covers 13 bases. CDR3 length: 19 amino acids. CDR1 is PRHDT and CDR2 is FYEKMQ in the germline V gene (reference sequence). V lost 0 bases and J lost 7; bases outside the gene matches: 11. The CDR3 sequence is CASSLGRKLAGGPGGELFF. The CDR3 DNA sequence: TGTGCCAGCAGCTTAGGCCGAAAACTAGCGGGAGGGCCTGGCGGGGAGCTGTTTTTT.

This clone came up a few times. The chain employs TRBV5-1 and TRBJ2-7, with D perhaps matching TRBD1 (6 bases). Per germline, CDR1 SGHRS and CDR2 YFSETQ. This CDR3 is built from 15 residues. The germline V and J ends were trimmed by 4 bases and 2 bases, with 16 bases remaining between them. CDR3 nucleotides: TGCGCCAGCAGCCCCGATGGACAGCCCACCTACGAGCAGTACTTC. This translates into CASSPDGQPTYEQYF.

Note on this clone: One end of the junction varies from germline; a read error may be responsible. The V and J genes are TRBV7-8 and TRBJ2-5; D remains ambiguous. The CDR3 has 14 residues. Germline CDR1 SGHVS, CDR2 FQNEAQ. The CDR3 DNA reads TGTGCCAGCAGCAACCGAAGTCACCAGGAGACCCAGTACTTC. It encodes CASSNRSHQETQYF. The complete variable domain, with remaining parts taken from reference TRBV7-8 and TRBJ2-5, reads GAGVSQSPRYKVAKRGQDVALRCDPISGHVSLFWYQQALGQGPEFLTYFQNEAQLDKSGLPSDRFFAERPEGSVSTLKIQRTQQEDSAVYLCASSNRSHQETQYFGPGTRLLVL.

The CDR3 nucleotides are TGCAGCGTAGATACTAGCGGTATCTACAATGAGCAGTTCTTC. As protein: CSVDTSGIYNEQFF. The chain is built from TRBV29-1 and TRBJ2-1, with 8 bases that match TRBD2. V shed 6 bases, J shed 3 bases, and the junction held 7 bases outside the gene matches. Germline values: CDR1 SQVTM, CDR2 ANQGSEA. The CDR3 totals 14 residues.

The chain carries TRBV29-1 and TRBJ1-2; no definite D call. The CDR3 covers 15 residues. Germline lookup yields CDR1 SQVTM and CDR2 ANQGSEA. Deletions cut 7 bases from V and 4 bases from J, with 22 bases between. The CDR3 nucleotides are TGCAGCGGGGAACCTGTTCCGATTGAGGGCTATGGCTACACCTTC. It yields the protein CSGEPVPIEGYGYTF.

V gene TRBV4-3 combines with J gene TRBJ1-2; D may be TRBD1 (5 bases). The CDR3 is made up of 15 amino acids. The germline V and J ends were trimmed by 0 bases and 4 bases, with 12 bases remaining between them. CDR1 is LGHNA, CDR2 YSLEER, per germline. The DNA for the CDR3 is TGCGCCAGCAGCCAAGAACGGGAGGGGTCCTATGGCTACACCTTC. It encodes CASSQEREGSYGYTF.